The rows below give T cell receptor beta chains drawn from one sample of a study of cytomegalovirus exposure and HLA in healthy donors. The repertoire was sequenced with immunoSEQ multiplex PCR; TCRdb's copy has only in-frame clones and lacks some. The table shows more than 60,000 clones, with about 81% occurring only once. The sample consisted of PBMCs. The source is a woman in her forties in good health and CMV-seropositive. CDR3s include the opening cysteine and the closing phenylalanine or tryptophan. The D gene is left open where the match is weak.

v_gene: TRBV27; d_gene: TRBD1; j_gene: TRBJ1-4; CDR3aa: CASKQGAEEKLFF; CDR3nt: TGTGCCAGCAAACAGGGGGCGGAGGAAAAACTGTTTTTT
v_gene: TRBV4-3; d_gene: TRBD1; j_gene: TRBJ1-1; CDR3aa: CASRNAGGTEAFF; CDR3nt: TGCGCCAGCAGAAACGCAGGGGGCACTGAAGCTTTCTTT
v_gene: TRBV28; d_gene: TRBD1; j_gene: TRBJ2-3; CDR3aa: CASTTGGMTDTQYF; CDR3nt: TGTGCCAGCACTACAGGGGGCATGACAGATACGCAGTATTTT
v_gene: TRBV5-4; d_gene: .; j_gene: TRBJ1-4; CDR3aa: CASSLEGTALRELFF; CDR3nt: TGTGCCAGCAGCTTGGAGGGGACTGCCCTACGAGAACTGTTTTTT
v_gene: TRBV6-5; d_gene: TRBD2; j_gene: TRBJ2-7; CDR3aa: CASTSGGTIYEQYF; CDR3nt: TGTGCCAGCACGAGCGGGGGCACAATTTACGAGCAGTACTTC
v_gene: TRBV19; d_gene: .; j_gene: TRBJ1-1; CDR3aa: CASSPRARSEAFF; CDR3nt: TGTGCCAGTAGCCCCCGTGCGAGGTCTGAAGCTTTCTTT
v_gene: TRBV27; d_gene: .; j_gene: TRBJ2-7; CDR3aa: CASSLDNGPPYEQYF; CDR3nt: TGTGCCAGCAGTTTAGATAACGGTCCGCCCTACGAGCAGTACTTC
v_gene: TRBV6-1; d_gene: .; j_gene: TRBJ2-1; CDR3aa: CASSPQGWNEQFF; CDR3nt: TGTGCCAGCAGTCCACAGGGTTGGAATGAGCAGTTCTTC
v_gene: TRBV18; d_gene: .; j_gene: TRBJ2-2; CDR3aa: CASSTGTGTTGELFF; CDR3nt: TGTGCCAGCTCAACCGGGACGGGGACAACCGGGGAGCTGTTTTTT
v_gene: TRBV30; d_gene: .; j_gene: TRBJ1-2; CDR3aa: CAWSEGVGGYTF; CDR3nt: TGTGCCTGGTCTGAGGGGGTAGGGGGCTACACCTTC
v_gene: TRBV27; d_gene: TRBD1; j_gene: TRBJ1-1; CDR3aa: CASIPGQGRVTEAFF; CDR3nt: TGTGCCAGCATCCCGGGACAGGGTCGGGTTACTGAAGCTTTCTTT